Listed below are T cell receptor beta chains from one sample, sequenced in a study of T-cell memory formation after mild COVID-19. TCRdb recomputed calls from the 5' RACE reads with MiXCR, one row per CDR3 protein. The table lists 85,000 to 120,000 distinct CDR3 sequences, around an eighth of them singletons, with around 27% in the top ten. The sequencing input was PBMCs or a T cell subset sorted from them (not recorded which). The receptor source for this set is an adult woman who had mild COVID-19 (a few samples of this study predate the infection). Cell type and time point are not known. Each CDR3 is given with its conserved first and last residue. D genes are given only for firm matches. Not every row has a clone size; where given, it reads once, few, many or a size class.

16,TRBJ2-3,TRBD2,TRBV4-1,few,TGCGCCAGCAGCCAAGTTAGCGGGGGGGAAAGGGATACGCAGTATTTT,CASSQVSGGERDTQYF
14,TRBJ1-2,-,TRBV7-9,-,TGTGCCAGCAGCTTAGCCATCAAGGGCTATGGCTACACCTTC,CASSLAIKGYGYTF
14,TRBJ1-1,TRBD1,TRBV7-9,few,TGTGCCAGCAGCTTAGGGGACAGGAACACTGAAGCTTTCTTT,CASSLGDRNTEAFF
15,TRBJ2-1,TRBD2,TRBV20-1,few,TGCAGTGCTAGGGGTGCTAGCGGACCCTACAATGAGCAGTTCTTC,CSARGASGPYNEQFF
15,TRBJ2-7,-,TRBV19,few,TGTGCCAGTAGTATAGATGACAGCAGATCCTACGAGCAGTACTTC,CASSIDDSRSYEQYF
10,TRBJ2-7,-,TRBV24-1,few,TGTGCCACCAGTGATAACGAGCAGTACTTC,CATSDNEQYF
15,TRBJ2-7,TRBD2,TRBV7-6,few,TGTGCCAGCAGCCTGGGACTAGCGGGGACCTACGAGCAGTACTTC,CASSLGLAGTYEQYF
15,TRBJ1-1,-,TRBV10-3,-,TGTGCCATCAGTGAATTGGGGCAGGGGAACACTGAAGCTTTCTTT,CAISELGQGNTEAFF
15,TRBJ2-1,-,TRBV2,-,TGTGCCAGCAGGTTCACACCAGGTGGGCACAATGAGCAGTTCTTC,CASRFTPGGHNEQFF
16,TRBJ1-1,TRBD1,TRBV4-3,few,TGCGCCAGCAGCCAAGAAGGGACAGGAACAGGCACTGAAGCTTTCTTT,CASSQEGTGTGTEAFF
15,TRBJ2-3,TRBD2,TRBV13,few,TGTGCCAGCAGCCTCAGCGGGGGGATGGCAGATACGCAGTATTTT,CASSLSGGMADTQYF
14,TRBJ2-5,-,TRBV12-3/TRBV12-4,-,TGTGCCAGCAGTTTAGAGCCACTACAAGAGACCCAGTACTTC,CASSLEPLQETQYF
13,TRBJ2-3,-,TRBV10-3,many,TGTGCCATCAGCGCGGACCGAACAGATACGCAGTATTTT,CAISADRTDTQYF
16,TRBJ2-3,TRBD1,TRBV30,many,TGTGCCAGGTCCGGGACAGAGGTAGATGGCACAGATACGCAGTATTTT,CARSGTEVDGTDTQYF
17,TRBJ2-1,TRBD2,TRBV5-1,few,TGCGCCAGCAGCTTGAATAGCGGGGGGAACTCCTACAATGAGCAGTTCTTC,CASSLNSGGNSYNEQFF
13,TRBJ2-5,-,TRBV4-3,few,TGCGCCAGCAGCCAAGACTTGGAAGAGACCCAGTACTTC,CASSQDLEETQYF
16,TRBJ2-1,TRBD2,TRBV11-3,-,TGTGCCAGCAGCTTACGACTAGCGGGGACCTACAATGAGCAGTTCTTC,CASSLRLAGTYNEQFF
16,TRBJ2-7,TRBD1,TRBV2,medium-sized,TGTGCCAGCAGTGAAGCCTTGGACAGGGGGGCTGTCGAGCAGTACTTC,CASSEALDRGAVEQYF
13,TRBJ2-7,TRBD1,TRBV20-1,-,TGCTGCGTGGCGAGACAGGGGGCCCACGAGCAGTACTTC,CCVARQGAHEQYF
16,TRBJ2-6,-,TRBV6-4,few,TGTGCCAGCAGTGACTCGACTAGCTCTGGGGCCAACGTCCTGACTTTC,CASSDSTSSGANVLTF
16,TRBJ1-4,-,TRBV11-2,few,TGTGCCAGCAGCCCCTCCCAGGCCCAGGGTAATGAAAAACTGTTTTTT,CASSPSQAQGNEKLFF
14,TRBJ2-5,-,TRBV20-1,-,TGCAGTGCTAGAGACATCCCGTTGGGAGACACCCAGTACTTC,CSARDIPLGDTQYF
15,TRBJ2-3,TRBD1,TRBV18,-,TGTGCCAGCTCACAGGGACAGGGACCCACAGATACGCAGTATTTT,CASSQGQGPTDTQYF
16,TRBJ2-2,-,TRBV7-6,few,TGTGCCAGCAGCTTTGAGCGGCAGGGGAGTACCGGGGAGCTGTTTTTT,CASSFERQGSTGELFF
14,TRBJ2-7,TRBD2,TRBV12-3/TRBV12-4,few,TGTGCCAGCAGCATCAGCGGGGGGAACTACGAGCAGTACTTC,CASSISGGNYEQYF
15,TRBJ2-1,TRBD1,TRBV5-6,few,TGTGCCAGCAGCGACGGGACAGGGTACTACAATGAGCAGTTCTTC,CASSDGTGYYNEQFF
15,TRBJ2-2,-,TRBV27,few,TGTGCCAGCAGATCCCAGGTGGGATCGGGCGGGGAGCTGTTTTTT,CASRSQVGSGGELFF
15,TRBJ2-1,TRBD2,TRBV7-9,few,TGTGCCAGCAGTCCTCGGGGGGAGATCTCTAGTGAGCAGTTCTTC,CASSPRGEISSEQFF
15,TRBJ2-7,-,TRBV7-9,-,TGTGCCAGCAGCTTAGACCTTTTAGGATCTAGCGAGCAGTACTTC,CASSLDLLGSSEQYF
12,TRBJ2-2,-,TRBV12-3/TRBV12-4,-,TGTGCCAGCGTGGACTGGACCGGGGAGCTGTTTTTT,CASVDWTGELFF
13,TRBJ1-1,-,TRBV19,-,TGTGCCAGTAGTGTGACAGCGAACACTGAAGCTTTCTTT,CASSVTANTEAFF
15,TRBJ2-1,TRBD2,TRBV7-9,many,TGTGCCAGCAGCTTAGGACTAGCGGGAAACAATGAGCAGTTCTTC,CASSLGLAGNNEQFF
14,TRBJ2-7,TRBD1,TRBV5-1,many,TGTGCCAGCAGCCCGGGGACAGGTGGCTACGAGCAGTACTTC,CASSPGTGGYEQYF
13,TRBJ1-2,-,TRBV12-3/TRBV12-4,few,TGTGCCAGCAGTTTTCCAGGGATCTATGGCTACACCTTC,CASSFPGIYGYTF
13,TRBJ1-1,-,TRBV29-1,once,TGCAGCGTCCCCGGGATCCGCCTGACTGAAGCTTTCTTT,CSVPGIRLTEAFF
16,TRBJ2-1,-,TRBV12-3/TRBV12-4,few,TGTGCCAGCAGTCCGATGATTGACAGGAGGAACAATGAGCAGTTCTTC,CASSPMIDRRNNEQFF
15,TRBJ2-2,TRBD1,TRBV6-5,-,TGTGCCAGCAGCCGGACAGGGCTGAACACCGGGGAGCTGTTTTTT,CASSRTGLNTGELFF
15,TRBJ2-7,TRBD2,TRBV7-8,many,TGTGCCAGCAGCGATCTTAGCGGGGCGATCTACGAGCAGTACTTC,CASSDLSGAIYEQYF
14,TRBJ1-2,-,TRBV29-1,-,TGCAGCGTTGAAGGTGGTGGGATGATCTATGGCTACACCTTC,CSVEGGGMIYGYTF
14,TRBJ1-1,TRBD1,TRBV27,many,TGTGCCAGCAGTTTAGGGGGACAGGGGGCTGAAGCTTTCTTT,CASSLGGQGAEAFF